This T cell receptor beta chain came from a study of CD8 T cells in Susac syndrome. High-throughput TCR beta sequencing covered peripheral CD8+ and CD4+ T cells. Negative isolation was applied to CD8+ and CD4+ T cells, and FACS enrichment was applied to TEMRA cells. Germline V gene lookup returns CDR1 MNHNS and CDR2 SASEGT. The V and J ends lost 2 bases and 1 base respectively, with 13 bases between them. The CDR3 contains 16 residues. After extraction with the RNeasy kit, about 0.5 to 1 ug of the RNA was reverse transcribed using random hexamers. immunoSEQ multiplex PCR amplified TCR beta CDR3 across 54 Vbeta, 13 Jbeta. TCRdb used MiXCR to reprocess the immunoSEQ multiplex PCR reads, holding one entry per CDR3 protein. The sample has approximately 65,000 distinct CDR3 sequences; just over 90% are singletons. Study-level findings and limits: As the study acknowledged, the number of individuals who were part of its TCR sequencing and HLA analysis was relatively small.

Concerning this clonotype: Its antigen is undetermined.

The sequenced sample consisted of CD8+ T cells from PBMCs. The chain recombines TRBV6-1 with TRBJ2-3; no firm D call. This clonotype was obtained from a human donor in good health. The CDR3 bases are TGTGCCAGCAGTGAACCCCCTGGGCGACGCACAGATACGCAGTATTTT. Amino acids: CASSEPPGRRTDTQYF.